A single sample gave rise to the 7 T cell receptor beta chains below, sequenced in a study of Tregs in tolerant kidney transplant recipients. Recipients received nonmyeloablative bone marrow transplants from related graft donors, with transient mixed chimerism. The method was immunoSEQ multiplex PCR; TCRdb's version includes in-frame clones alone and lacks a portion of them. The sample carries tens of thousands of clones, approximately 93% recorded once. Sequenced here: CD4+ T cells from blood (PBMCs), sampled 12 months after the transplant. The receptor set was obtained from a human patient who received a combined kidney and bone marrow transplant. Some T cells may be provided by the graft donor.

CDR3 loop: CASSAGWSTDTQYF. The CDR3 DNA follows: TGTGCCAGTAGCGCAGGGTGGAGCACAGATACGCAGTATTTT. The chain is built from TRBV19 and TRBJ2-3; the D gene is possibly TRBD1 (5 bases). CDR1 LNHDA and CDR2 SQIVND come from the germline V gene (reference sequence). V dropped 6 bases and J dropped 0 bases, with 10 bases sitting between them. This CDR3 is built from 14 residues.

The chain has TRBV2 and TRBJ2-1; 7 bases match TRBD1. Germline V gene data show CDR1 as SNHLY and CDR2 as FYNNEI. V lost 4 bases to trimming and J lost 4 bases; unmatched junction nucleotides: 4. This CDR3 comprises 14 residues. In DNA, the CDR3 is TGTGCCAGCAGTGGTGGGACAGTTTACAATGAGCAGTTCTTC. It is translated as CASSGGTVYNEQFF.

This clone was seen a handful of times. The CDR3 region has the DNA TGTGCCAGCAGCCAAGGGGAGGGTGGGAGGACAGGGTTGAATGAGCAGTTCTTC. It codes for CASSQGEGGRTGLNEQFF. The chain joins TRBV4-2 to TRBJ2-1, with D maybe TRBD1 (8 bases). The germline CDR1 and CDR2 sequences are LGHNA and YNFKEQ. The V and J ends lost 1 base and 7 bases respectively, with 23 bases between them. The CDR3 is 18 amino acids.

The V gene is TRBV9, the J gene TRBJ2-7; possibly TRBD1 for D (5 bases). CDR3 length: 14 residues. V lost 0 bases and J lost 3, with 10 bases in between. The germline CDR1 and CDR2 sequences are SGDLS and YYNGEE. The CDR3 here is CASSVAPGNYEQYF. The CDR3 DNA reads TGTGCCAGCAGCGTAGCCCCAGGGAACTACGAGCAGTACTTC.

This clone came up once. This chain uses TRBV6-5 with TRBJ2-5; a possible D gene is TRBD2 (6 bases). CDR3 size: 13 residues. V was pared by 5 bases and J by 1 base, with 8 bases between. Looked up from germline, CDR1 is MNHEY and CDR2 is SVGAGI. CDR3 amino acids: CASSRTTQETQYF. The CDR3 nucleotides are TGTGCCAGCAGTCGGACTACCCAAGAGACCCAGTACTTC.

The chain joins TRBV11-2 to TRBJ2-7; 8 bases are a match to TRBD2. The CDR3 extends over 16 amino acids. V lost 6 bases, J lost 2 bases, and 12 bases stayed unmatched. Germline CDR1 is SGHAT and CDR2 is FQNNGV. CDR3 loop: CASRALAGRGPYEQYF. The CDR3 DNA follows: TGTGCCAGCAGGGCCCTAGCGGGCCGGGGCCCCTACGAGCAGTACTTC.

The chain is built from TRBV30 and TRBJ2-5, with TRBD1 as a possible D gene (6 bases). Per germline, CDR1 GTSNPN and CDR2 SVGIG (reference sequence). The germline V and J ends were trimmed by 0 bases and 1 base, with 12 bases remaining between them. This CDR3 has 15 amino acids. The CDR3 reads CAWSVPTGTQETQYF. DNA of the CDR3: TGTGCCTGGAGTGTCCCGACAGGAACCCAAGAGACCCAGTACTTC. Supplemented by reference TRBV30 and TRBJ2-5, the full variable domain reads SQTIHQWPATLVQPVGSPLSLECTVEGTSNPNLYWYRQAAGRGLQLLFYSVGIGQISSEVPQNLSASRPQDRQFILSSKKLLLSDSGFYLCAWSVPTGTQETQYFGPGTRLLVL.